The 2 T cell receptor beta chains in this list originate from one sample, sequenced in a study of cytomegalovirus exposure and HLA in healthy donors. The study ran its PCR with 60 Vbeta and 13 Jbeta primers. Clones were sequenced by immunoSEQ multiplex PCR, and TCRdb holds only the in-frame ones, with some missing. The profile covers 200,000 to 250,000 clones, with roughly 79% appearing a single time and approximately 0.5% taken by the ten largest. Sequenced input: PBMCs. Every receptor here comes from a middle-aged woman in good health and CMV-seronegative.

A word on this clone: Mismatch with germline at one junction end may stem from a read error. The chain is built from TRBV2 and TRBJ2-4; D not resolved. The V gene's germline CDR1 is SNHLY and CDR2 FYNNEI. The CDR3 spans 12 residues. DNA for the CDR3: TGTGCCAGCAGACCGGAAAGCGAGAGAAGACACTTC. Its protein is CASRPESERRHF.

A remark on this clone: One end of the junction does not line up with germline, which may come from a read error. The rearrangement joins TRBV6-5 to TRBJ1-2; D may be TRBD1 (5 bases). The CDR3 sequence is 13 residues long. The germline V gene encodes CDR1 MNHEY and CDR2 SVGAGI. The DNA of the CDR3 is TGTGCCAGCCAGGCCGGGGGTTCGGCTATGGCCTACTTC. Its protein product is CASQAGGSAMAYF.